This T cell receptor beta chain was found in a study of CD8 T cells in Susac syndrome. V trimming: 3 bases; J trimming: 3 bases; junction bases outside the gene matches: 11. CDR3 length: 16 residues. Germline CDR1 and CDR2: KGHSH and LQKENI. CD8+ and CD4+ T cells from blood underwent TCR beta sequencing, which was carried out in a high-throughput format. Matching for age and sex applied to the controls, who were healthy donors. RNA, at about 0.45 to 1 ug, was reverse transcribed with random hexamers. The TCR beta CDR3 was amplified by immunoSEQ multiplex PCR across 54 Vbeta, 13 Jbeta. One entry per CDR3 protein, called by TCRdb with MiXCR from the immunoSEQ multiplex PCR reads. The sample holds around 170,000 distinct CDR3 sequences, approximately 90% seen once.

Sequenced sample: CD4+ T cells from PBMCs. This chain joins TRBV18 and TRBJ2-7; 7 positions match TRBD2. The TCR was taken from a human donor in good health. The CDR3 sequence is CASSPLAGGGNYEQYF. The CDR3 DNA follows: TGTGCCAGCTCACCCCTTGCTGGCGGGGGAAACTACGAGCAGTACTTC.